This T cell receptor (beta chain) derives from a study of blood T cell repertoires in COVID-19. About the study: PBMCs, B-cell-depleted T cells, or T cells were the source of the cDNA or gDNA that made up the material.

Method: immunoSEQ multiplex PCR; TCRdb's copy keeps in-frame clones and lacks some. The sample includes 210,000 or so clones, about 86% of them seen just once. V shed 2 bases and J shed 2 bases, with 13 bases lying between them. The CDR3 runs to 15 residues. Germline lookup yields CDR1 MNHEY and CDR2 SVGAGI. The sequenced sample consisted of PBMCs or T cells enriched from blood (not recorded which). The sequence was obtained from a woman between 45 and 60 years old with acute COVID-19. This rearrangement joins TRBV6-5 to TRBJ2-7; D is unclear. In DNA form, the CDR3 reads TGTGCCAGCAGTTACGGTGTTGCGGATACCTACGAGCAGTACTTC. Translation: CASSYGVADTYEQYF.